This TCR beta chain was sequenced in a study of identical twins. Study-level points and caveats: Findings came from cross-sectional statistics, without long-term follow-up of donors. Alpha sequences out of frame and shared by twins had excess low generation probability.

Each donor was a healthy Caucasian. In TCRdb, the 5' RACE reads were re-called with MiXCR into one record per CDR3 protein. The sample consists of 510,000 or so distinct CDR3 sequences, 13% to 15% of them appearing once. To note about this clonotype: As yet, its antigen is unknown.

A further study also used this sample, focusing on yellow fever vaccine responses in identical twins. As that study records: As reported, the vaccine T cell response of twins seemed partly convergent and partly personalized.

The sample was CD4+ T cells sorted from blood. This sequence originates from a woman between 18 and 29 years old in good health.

Written as DNA, the CDR3 is TGTGCCAGCAGTTACCCGCAGGCTGGACAGGGAATCGTGGAGACCCAGTACTTC. The encoded protein is CASSYPQAGQGIVETQYF. The chain is built from TRBV6-2 or TRBV6-3 and TRBJ2-5, with 8 bases matching TRBD1. Per the germline V gene, CDR1 is MNHEY and CDR2 is SVGEGT. V gave up 2 bases and J gave up 5 bases; unmatched junction bases: 16. The CDR3 spans 18 residues.